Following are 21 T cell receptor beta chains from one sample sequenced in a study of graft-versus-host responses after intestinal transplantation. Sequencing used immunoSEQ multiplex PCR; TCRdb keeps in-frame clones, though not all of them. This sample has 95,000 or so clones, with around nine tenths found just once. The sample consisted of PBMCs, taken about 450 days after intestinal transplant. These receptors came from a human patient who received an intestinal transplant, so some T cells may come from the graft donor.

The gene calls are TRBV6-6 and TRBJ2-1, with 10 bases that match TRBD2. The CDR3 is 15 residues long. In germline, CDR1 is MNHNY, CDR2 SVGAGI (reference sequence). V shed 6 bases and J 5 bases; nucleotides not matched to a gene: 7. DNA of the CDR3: TGTGCCAGCAGCCCACTAGCGGGGCCTCACAATGAGCAGTTCTTC. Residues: CASSPLAGPHNEQFF.

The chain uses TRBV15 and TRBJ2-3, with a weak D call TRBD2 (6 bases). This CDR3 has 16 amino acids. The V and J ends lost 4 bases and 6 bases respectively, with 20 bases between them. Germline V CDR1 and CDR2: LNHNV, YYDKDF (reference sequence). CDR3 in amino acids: CATSMEGPTFGDTQYF. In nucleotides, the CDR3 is TGTGCCACCAGCATGGAGGGACCCACCTTTGGGGATACGCAGTATTTT.

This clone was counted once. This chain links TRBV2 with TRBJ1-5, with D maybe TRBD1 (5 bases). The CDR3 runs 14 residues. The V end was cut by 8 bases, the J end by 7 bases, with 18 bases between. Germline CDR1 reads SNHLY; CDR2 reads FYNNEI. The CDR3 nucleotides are TGTGCCAGCGCTGGGGGATTTGGGGACCAGCCCCAGCATTTT. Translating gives CASAGGFGDQPQHF.

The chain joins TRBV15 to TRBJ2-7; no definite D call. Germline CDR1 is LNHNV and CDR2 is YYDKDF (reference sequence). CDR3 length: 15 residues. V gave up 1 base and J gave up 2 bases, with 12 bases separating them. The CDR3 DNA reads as TGTGCCACCAGCAGAGTAGGGTCAGGCCCCTACGAGCAGTACTTC. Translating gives CATSRVGSGPYEQYF.

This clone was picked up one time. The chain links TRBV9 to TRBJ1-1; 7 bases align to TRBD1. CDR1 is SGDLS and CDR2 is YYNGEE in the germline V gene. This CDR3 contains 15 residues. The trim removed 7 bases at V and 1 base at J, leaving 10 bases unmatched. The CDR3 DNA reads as TGTGCCAGCCGCCTTGCCGGGACAGAGAACACTGAAGCTTTCTTT. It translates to CASRLAGTENTEAFF.

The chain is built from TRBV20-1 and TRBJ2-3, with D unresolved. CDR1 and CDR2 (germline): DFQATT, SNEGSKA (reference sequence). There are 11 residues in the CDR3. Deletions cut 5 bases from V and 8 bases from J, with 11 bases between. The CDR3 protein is CSAPDVGTQYF. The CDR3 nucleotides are TGCAGTGCTCCGGACGTAGGTACGCAGTATTTT.

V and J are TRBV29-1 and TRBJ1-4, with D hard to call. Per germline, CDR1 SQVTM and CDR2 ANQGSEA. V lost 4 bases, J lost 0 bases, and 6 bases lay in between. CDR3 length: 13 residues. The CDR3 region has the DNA TGCAGCGTTGTTTGGCCAACTAATGAAAAACTGTTTTTT. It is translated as CSVVWPTNEKLFF.

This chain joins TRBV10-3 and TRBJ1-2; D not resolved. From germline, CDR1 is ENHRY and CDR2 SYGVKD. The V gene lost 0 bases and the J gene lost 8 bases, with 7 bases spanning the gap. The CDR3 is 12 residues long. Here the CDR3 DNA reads TGTGCCATCAGTGAGTCAGTGGGCGGCTACACCTTC. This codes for CAISESVGGYTF.

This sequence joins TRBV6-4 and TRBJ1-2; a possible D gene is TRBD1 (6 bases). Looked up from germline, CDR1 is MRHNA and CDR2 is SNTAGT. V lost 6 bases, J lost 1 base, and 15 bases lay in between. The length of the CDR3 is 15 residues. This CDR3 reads CASRPQGGVNYGYTF. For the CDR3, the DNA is TGTGCCAGCAGGCCACAGGGAGGGGTTAACTATGGCTACACCTTC.

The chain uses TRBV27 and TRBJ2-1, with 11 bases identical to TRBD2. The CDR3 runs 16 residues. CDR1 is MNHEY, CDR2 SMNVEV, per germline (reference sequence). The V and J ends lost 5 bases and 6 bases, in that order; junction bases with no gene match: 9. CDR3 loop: CASSPPTSGALNEQFF. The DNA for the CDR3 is TGTGCCAGCAGTCCCCCGACTAGCGGGGCCCTCAATGAGCAGTTCTTC.

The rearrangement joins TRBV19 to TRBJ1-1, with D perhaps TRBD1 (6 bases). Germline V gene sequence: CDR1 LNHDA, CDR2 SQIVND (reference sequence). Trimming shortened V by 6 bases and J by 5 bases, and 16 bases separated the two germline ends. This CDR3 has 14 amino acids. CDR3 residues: CASSYWEGGTEAFF. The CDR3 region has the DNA TGTGCCAGTAGCTATTGGGAGGGGGGGACTGAAGCTTTCTTT.

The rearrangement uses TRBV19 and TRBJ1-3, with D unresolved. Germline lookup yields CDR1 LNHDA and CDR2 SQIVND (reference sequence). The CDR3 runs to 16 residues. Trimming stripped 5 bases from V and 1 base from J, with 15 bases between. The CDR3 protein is CASSQVAGLSGNTIYF. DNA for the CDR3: TGTGCCAGTAGTCAGGTCGCAGGCCTATCTGGAAACACCATATATTTT.

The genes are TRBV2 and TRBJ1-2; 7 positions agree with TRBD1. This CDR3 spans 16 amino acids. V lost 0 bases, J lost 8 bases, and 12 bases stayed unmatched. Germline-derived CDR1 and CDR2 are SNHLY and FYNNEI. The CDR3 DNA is TGTGCCAGCAGTGAAGCCCCTCGGACAGGCCTATGGGGCTACACCTTC. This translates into CASSEAPRTGLWGYTF.

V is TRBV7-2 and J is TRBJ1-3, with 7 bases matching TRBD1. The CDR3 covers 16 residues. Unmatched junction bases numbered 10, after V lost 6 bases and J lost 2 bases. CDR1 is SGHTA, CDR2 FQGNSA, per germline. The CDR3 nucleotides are TGTGCCAGCAGGCCAGGGGGGCATAAGGCTGGAAACACCATATATTTT. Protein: CASRPGGHKAGNTIYF.

CDR3 coding DNA: TGTGCCAGCAGTGATTTCGCCAGCCTAAGCTCCTATAATTCACCCCTCCACTTT. Translation: CASSDFASLSSYNSPLHF. The rearrangement links TRBV6-1 to TRBJ1-6; no firm D call. V lost 3 bases to trimming and J lost 0 bases, with 15 bases between them. The CDR3 contains 18 residues. Germline V gene lookup returns CDR1 MNHNS and CDR2 SASEGT.

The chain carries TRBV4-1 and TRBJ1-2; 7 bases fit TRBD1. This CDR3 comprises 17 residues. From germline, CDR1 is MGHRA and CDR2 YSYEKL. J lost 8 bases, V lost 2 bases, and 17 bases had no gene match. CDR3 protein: CASSQSPLRRGPYGYTF. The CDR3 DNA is TGCGCCAGCAGCCAAAGCCCACTAAGGAGGGGGCCCTACGGCTACACCTTC.

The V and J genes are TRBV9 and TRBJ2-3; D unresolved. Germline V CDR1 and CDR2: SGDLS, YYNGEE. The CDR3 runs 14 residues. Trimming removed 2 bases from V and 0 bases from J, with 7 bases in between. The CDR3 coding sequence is TGTGCCAGCAGCGTCGGTCAGAGCACAGATACGCAGTATTTT. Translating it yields CASSVGQSTDTQYF.

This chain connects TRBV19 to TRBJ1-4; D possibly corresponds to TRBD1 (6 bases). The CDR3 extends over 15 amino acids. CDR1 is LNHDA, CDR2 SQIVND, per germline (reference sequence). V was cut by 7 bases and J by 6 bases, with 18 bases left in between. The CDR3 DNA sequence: TGTGCCAGTACCCCAAGGGGGTACGGTGATGAAAAACTGTTTTTT. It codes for CASTPRGYGDEKLFF.

The CDR3 bases are TGCGCCAGCAGGAATGACAGGGGCACTGAAGCTTTCTTT. Protein: CASRNDRGTEAFF. V usage is TRBV10-1 and J usage is TRBJ1-1; 8 nucleotides line up with TRBD1. The junction had 4 bases not matched to a gene; V was cut back by 6 bases and J by 4 bases. The CDR3 has 13 amino acids. Germline V gene sequence: CDR1 WNHNN, CDR2 SYGVQD (reference sequence).

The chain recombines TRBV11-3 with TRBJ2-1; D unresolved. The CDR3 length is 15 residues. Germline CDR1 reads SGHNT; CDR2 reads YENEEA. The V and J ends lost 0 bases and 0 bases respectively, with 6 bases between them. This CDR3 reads CASSLDWDSYNEQFF. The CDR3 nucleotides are TGTGCCAGCAGCTTAGACTGGGACTCCTACAATGAGCAGTTCTTC.

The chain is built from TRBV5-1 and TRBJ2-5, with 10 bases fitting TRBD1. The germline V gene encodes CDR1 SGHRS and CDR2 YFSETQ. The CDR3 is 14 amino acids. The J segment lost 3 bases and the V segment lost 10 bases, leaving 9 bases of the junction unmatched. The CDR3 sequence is CASDSGTGEETQYF. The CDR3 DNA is TGCGCCTCCGATTCGGGGACAGGGGAAGAGACCCAGTACTTC.